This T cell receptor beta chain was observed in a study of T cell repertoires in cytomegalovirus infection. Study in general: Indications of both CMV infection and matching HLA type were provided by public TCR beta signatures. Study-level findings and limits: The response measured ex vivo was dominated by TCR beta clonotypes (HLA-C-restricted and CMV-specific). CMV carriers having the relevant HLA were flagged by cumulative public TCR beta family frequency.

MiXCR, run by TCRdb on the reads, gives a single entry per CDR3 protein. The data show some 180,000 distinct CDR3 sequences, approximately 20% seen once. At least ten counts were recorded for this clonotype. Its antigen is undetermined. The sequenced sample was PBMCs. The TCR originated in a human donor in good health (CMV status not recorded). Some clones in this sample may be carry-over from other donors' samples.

This chain's CDR3 is CASSDPRSYNEQFF. The DNA for the CDR3 is TGTGCCAGTAGTGATCCTCGCTCCTACAATGAGCAGTTCTTC. The chain couples TRBV19 to TRBJ2-1, with D unclear. The germline CDR1 and CDR2 sequences are LNHDA and SQIVND (reference sequence). Trimming took off 5 bases at V and 0 bases at J, with 8 bases between the two ends. The CDR3 contains 14 residues. Filled out from reference TRBV19 and TRBJ2-1, the complete variable domain reads DGGITQSPKYLFRKEGQNVTLSCEQNLNHDAMYWYRQDPGQGLRLIYYSQIVNDFQKGDIAEGYSVSREKKESFPLTVTSAQKNPTAFYLCASSDPRSYNEQFFGPGTRLTVL.